A single T cell receptor (beta chain) is shown here with its context. The antigen is not known. This entry comes from a study of beta chain features in type 1 diabetes. Study-wide results and limits: Shortening of TCRB CDR3s, moderate but significant, appeared in all four CD4+ subsets of Type 1 diabetes patients.

Populations obtained by sorting all exceeded 95% purity. Every isolated RNA sample was fully reverse transcribed, so sequencing captured expressed TCRB transcripts. Clones were read by immunoSEQ multiplex PCR, and TCRdb kept only the in-frame ones, dropping some. Of some 360,000 clones in the sample, 9.5% to 10% were seen once. The V gene lost 10 bases and the J gene lost 0 bases, with 17 bases spanning the gap. Per the germline V gene, CDR1 is ENHRY and CDR2 is SYGVKD. The CDR3 has 15 residues. The V call is TRBV10-3, the J call TRBJ2-3; no clear D. This TCR was recovered from a man aged 25-45 years with type 1 diabetes. Sequenced input: central memory CD4+ T cells from blood. CDR3 DNA: TGTGCCAGCATCTACAGACTTTCTAGCACAGATACGCAGTATTTT. It specifies CASIYRLSSTDTQYF.